These 5 T cell receptor beta chains share one sample of origin, sequenced in a study of blood T cells in healthy people across ages. A sample-barcoded 5' primer and a J-beta primer mix were used in a second PCR of roughly 7 to 12 cycles. TCRdb called the 5' RACE reads again in MiXCR, with one record for every CDR3 protein. The sample has fewer than 1.5 million distinct CDR3 sequences; 40% to 50% are singletons. Sequencing was done on a sample of blood. These receptors all come from a woman aged 18-29 years in good health.

This clonotype appeared many times. V and J are TRBV5-1 and TRBJ1-4; TRBD1 agrees at 7 bases. The ends lost 4 bases at V and 7 bases at J; junction bases unmatched: 7. Looked up from germline, CDR1 is SGHRS and CDR2 is YFSETQ. The CDR3 runs to 14 residues. The chain's CDR3 is CASSLTRTGEKLFF. For the CDR3, the DNA is TGCGCCAGCAGCCTGACCCGGACAGGTGAAAAACTGTTTTTT.

The chain links TRBV2 to TRBJ2-5; 12 nucleotides align to TRBD2. The CDR3 consists of 17 residues. Germline V CDR1 and CDR2: SNHLY, FYNNEI. V lost 5 bases and J lost 5; bases outside the gene matches: 12. CDR3 in DNA: TGTGCCAGCAGTCCTGGGGCTAGCGGGAGGGCCAAGGAGACCCAGTACTTC. Translation gives CASSPGASGRAKETQYF.

The J gene is TRBJ2-2, the V gene TRBV20-1; D call uncertain. CDR1 is DFQATT, CDR2 SNEGSKA, per germline (reference sequence). CDR3 size: 13 residues. The V gene lost 0 bases and the J gene lost 6 bases, with 8 bases spanning the gap. The CDR3 region is CSARDQLPGELFF. The DNA for the CDR3 is TGCAGTGCTAGAGATCAGCTCCCCGGGGAGCTGTTTTTT.

The rearrangement links TRBV13 to TRBJ2-3, with D possibly matching TRBD2 (5 bases). Trimming removed 0 bases at V and 3 bases at J, with 13 bases between. In germline, CDR1 is PRHDT, CDR2 FYEKMQ (reference sequence). The CDR3 runs 16 residues. The CDR3 region has the DNA TGTGCCAGCAGCTTAGGCCTGGCCCGAGGGACAGATACGCAGTATTTT. The encoded protein is CASSLGLARGTDTQYF. The variable domain in full, with the rest retrieved from reference TRBV13 and TRBJ2-3, is AAGVIQSPRHLIKEKRETATLKCYPIPRHDTVYWYQQGPGQDPQFLISFYEKMQSDKGSIPDRFSAQQFSDYHSELNMSSLELGDSALYFCASSLGLARGTDTQYFGPGTRLTVL.

The table lists this clonotype with a few counts. This chain links TRBV5-1 with TRBJ2-5; D is perhaps TRBD1 (6 bases). The tail of the sequence fits TRBJ2-7 better, so the J call may be wrong. The germline CDR1 and CDR2 sequences are SGHRS and YFSETQ. CDR3 size: 14 residues. Here the CDR3 reads CASSLAGTNSEQYF. DNA of the CDR3: TGCGCCAGCAGCTTGGCCGGGACAAACTCCGAGCAGTACTTC.